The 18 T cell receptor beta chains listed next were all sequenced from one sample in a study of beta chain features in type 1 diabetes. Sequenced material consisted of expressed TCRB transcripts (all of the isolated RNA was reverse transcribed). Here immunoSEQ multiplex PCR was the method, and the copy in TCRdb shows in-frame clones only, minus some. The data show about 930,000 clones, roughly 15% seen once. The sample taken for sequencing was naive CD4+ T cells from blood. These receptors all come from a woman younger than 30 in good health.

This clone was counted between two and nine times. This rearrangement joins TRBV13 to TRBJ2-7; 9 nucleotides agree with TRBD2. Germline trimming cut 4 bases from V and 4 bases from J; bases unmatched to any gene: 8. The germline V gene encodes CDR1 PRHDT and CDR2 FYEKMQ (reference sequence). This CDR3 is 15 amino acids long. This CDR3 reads CASSSSGRPPYEQYF. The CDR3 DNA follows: TGTGCCAGCAGCTCGAGCGGGAGGCCCCCTTACGAGCAGTACTTC.

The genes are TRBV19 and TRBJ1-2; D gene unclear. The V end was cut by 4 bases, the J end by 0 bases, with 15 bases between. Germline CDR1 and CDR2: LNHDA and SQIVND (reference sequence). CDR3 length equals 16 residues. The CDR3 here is CASSTSRFRANYGYTF. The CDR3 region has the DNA TGTGCCAGTAGTACGTCCCGCTTTCGGGCTAACTATGGCTACACCTTC.

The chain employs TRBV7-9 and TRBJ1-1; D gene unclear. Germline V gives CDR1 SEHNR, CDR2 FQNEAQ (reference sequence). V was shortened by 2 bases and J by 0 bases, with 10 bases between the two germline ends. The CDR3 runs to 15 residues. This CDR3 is CASSLKGSLNTEAFF. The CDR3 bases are TGTGCCAGCAGCTTAAAAGGGAGCTTGAACACTGAAGCTTTCTTT. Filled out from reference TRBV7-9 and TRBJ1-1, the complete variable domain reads DTGVSQNPRHKITKRGQNVTFRCDPISEHNRLYWYRQTLGQGPEFLTYFQNEAQLEKSRLLSDRFSAERPKGSFSTLEIQRTEQGDSAMYLCASSLKGSLNTEAFFGQGTRLTVV.

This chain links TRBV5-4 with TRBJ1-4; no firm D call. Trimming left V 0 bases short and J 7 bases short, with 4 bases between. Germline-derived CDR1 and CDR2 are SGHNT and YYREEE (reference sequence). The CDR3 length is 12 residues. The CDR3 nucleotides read TGTGCCAGCAGCTTGGACGCTGAAAAACTGTTTTTT. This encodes CASSLDAEKLFF.

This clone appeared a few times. The CDR3 spells CSASINEQYF. The CDR3 coding sequence is TGCAGTGCTAGTATCAACGAGCAGTACTTC. V gene TRBV20-1 combines with J gene TRBJ2-7; D call uncertain. V shed 3 bases and J shed 5 bases, with 5 bases lying between them. Germline V CDR1 and CDR2: DFQATT, SNEGSKA (reference sequence). CDR3 size: 10 residues.

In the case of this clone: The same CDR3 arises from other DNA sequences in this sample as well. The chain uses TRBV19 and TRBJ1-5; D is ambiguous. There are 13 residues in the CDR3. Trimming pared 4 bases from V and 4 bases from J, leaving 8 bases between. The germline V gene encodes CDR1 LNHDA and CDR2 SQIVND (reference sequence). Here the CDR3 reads CASSRQGNQPQHF. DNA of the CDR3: TGTGCCAGTAGTAGGCAAGGGAATCAGCCCCAGCATTTT.

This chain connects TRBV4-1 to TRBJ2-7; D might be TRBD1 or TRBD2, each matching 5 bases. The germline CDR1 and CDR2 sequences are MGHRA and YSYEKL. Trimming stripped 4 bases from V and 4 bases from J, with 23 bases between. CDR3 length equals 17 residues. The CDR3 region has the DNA TGCGCCAGCAGCCGGGACCATAACCGTCCCCCTATATACGAGCAGTACTTC. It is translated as CASSRDHNRPPIYEQYF.

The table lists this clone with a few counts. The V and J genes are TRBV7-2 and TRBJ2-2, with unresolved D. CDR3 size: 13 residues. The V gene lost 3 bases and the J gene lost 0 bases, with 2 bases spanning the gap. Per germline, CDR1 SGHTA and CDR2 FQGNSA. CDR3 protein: CASSFPNTGELFF. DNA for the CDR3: TGTGCCAGCAGCTTCCCGAACACCGGGGAGCTGTTTTTT.

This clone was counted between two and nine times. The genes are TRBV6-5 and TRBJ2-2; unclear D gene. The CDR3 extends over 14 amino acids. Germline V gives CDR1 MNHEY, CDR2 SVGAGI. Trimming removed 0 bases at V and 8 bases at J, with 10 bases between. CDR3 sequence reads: CASSYSIYGGELFF. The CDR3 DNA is TGTGCCAGCAGTTACTCGATTTACGGGGGGGAGCTGTTTTTT.

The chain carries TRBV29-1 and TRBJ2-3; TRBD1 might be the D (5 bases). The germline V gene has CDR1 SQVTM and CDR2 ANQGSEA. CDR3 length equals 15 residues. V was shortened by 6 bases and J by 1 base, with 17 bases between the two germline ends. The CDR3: CSVADAGPRTDTQYF. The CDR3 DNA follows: TGCAGCGTCGCAGACGCAGGGCCCCGCACAGATACGCAGTATTTT.

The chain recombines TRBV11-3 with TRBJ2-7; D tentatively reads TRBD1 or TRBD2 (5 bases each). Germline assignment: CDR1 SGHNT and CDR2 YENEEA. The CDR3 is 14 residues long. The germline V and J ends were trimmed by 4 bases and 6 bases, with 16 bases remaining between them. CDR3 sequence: CASSSTSTGAEQYF. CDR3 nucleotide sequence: TGTGCCAGCAGCTCTACTTCCACCGGGGCCGAGCAGTACTTC.

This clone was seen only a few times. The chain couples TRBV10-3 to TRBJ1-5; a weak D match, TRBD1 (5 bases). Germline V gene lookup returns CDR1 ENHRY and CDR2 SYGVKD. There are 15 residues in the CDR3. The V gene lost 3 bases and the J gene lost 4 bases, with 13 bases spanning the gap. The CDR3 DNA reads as TGTGCCATCAGTGAAAACTCTGGGGGGAATCAGCCCCAGCATTTT. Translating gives CAISENSGGNQPQHF.

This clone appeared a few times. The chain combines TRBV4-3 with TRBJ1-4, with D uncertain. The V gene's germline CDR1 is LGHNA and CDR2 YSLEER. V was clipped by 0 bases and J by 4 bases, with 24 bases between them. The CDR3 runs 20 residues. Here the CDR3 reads CASSQDFPGSAGSYNEKLFF. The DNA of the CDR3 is TGCGCCAGCAGCCAAGATTTTCCGGGTTCCGCCGGGAGTTATAATGAAAAACTGTTTTTT.

CDR3 amino acids: CASSLFRSGLYNEQFF. CDR3 nucleotide sequence: TGCGCCAGCAGCTTGTTTCGAAGCGGGCTCTACAATGAGCAGTTCTTC. The chain combines TRBV5-1 with TRBJ2-1; weak D call: TRBD2 (6 bases). Per the germline V gene, CDR1 is SGHRS and CDR2 is YFSETQ. The CDR3 has 16 residues. V was clipped by 1 base and J by 3 bases, with 14 bases between them.

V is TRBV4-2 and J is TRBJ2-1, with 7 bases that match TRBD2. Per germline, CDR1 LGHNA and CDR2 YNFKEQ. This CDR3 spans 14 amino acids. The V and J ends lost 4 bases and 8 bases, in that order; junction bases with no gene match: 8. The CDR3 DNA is TGTGCCAGCAGCCCCCCCGAGCGGGAACATGAGCAGTTCTTC. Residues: CASSPPEREHEQFF.

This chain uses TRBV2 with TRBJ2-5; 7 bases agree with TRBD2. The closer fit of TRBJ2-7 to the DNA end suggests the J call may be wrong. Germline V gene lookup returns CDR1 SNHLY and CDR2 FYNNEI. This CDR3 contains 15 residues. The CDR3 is CASSEWGGARNEQYF. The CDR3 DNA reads TGTGCCAGCAGTGAATGGGGAGGGGCTAGGAACGAGCAGTACTTC.

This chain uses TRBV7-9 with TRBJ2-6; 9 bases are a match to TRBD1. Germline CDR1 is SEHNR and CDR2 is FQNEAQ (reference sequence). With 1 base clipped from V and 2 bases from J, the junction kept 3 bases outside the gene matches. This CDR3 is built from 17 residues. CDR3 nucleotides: TGTGCCAGCAGCTTAGGGGACAGGGACACTGGGGCCAACGTCCTGACTTTC. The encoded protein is CASSLGDRDTGANVLTF. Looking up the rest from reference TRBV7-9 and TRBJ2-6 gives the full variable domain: DTGVSQNPRHKITKRGQNVTFRCDPISEHNRLYWYRQTLGQGPEFLTYFQNEAQLEKSRLLSDRFSAERPKGSFSTLEIQRTEQGDSAMYLCASSLGDRDTGANVLTFGAGSRLTVL.

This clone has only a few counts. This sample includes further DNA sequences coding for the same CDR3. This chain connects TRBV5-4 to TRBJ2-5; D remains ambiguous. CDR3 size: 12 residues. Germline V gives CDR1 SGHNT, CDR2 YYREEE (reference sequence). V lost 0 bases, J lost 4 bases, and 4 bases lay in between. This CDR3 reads CASSLEGETQYF. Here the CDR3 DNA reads TGTGCCAGCAGCTTGGAAGGAGAGACCCAGTACTTC.